This T cell receptor (beta chain) was sequenced during a study of Graves' ophthalmopathy and Graves' hyperthyroidism. Scientists amplified the TCR beta CDR3 regions from RNA transcripts. HTBI primers served in a first-round RT-PCR, which a second-round multiplex PCR followed. TCRdb processed the multiplex PCR reads anew with MiXCR; each CDR3 protein has one entry. Here the sample spans hundreds of thousands of distinct CDR3 sequences, 20% to 25% being singletons. This clonotype was observed a handful of times. The CDR3 spans 15 residues. V shed 6 bases and J shed 5 bases, with 17 bases lying between them.

The sample comprised peripheral blood. The receptor comes from a woman younger than 30 with stable Graves' hyperthyroidism. Some clones in this sample may be carry-over from other donors' samples. V usage is TRBV12-3 or TRBV12-4 and J usage is TRBJ1-3; TRBD1 might be the D (5 bases). The DNA for the CDR3 is TGTGCCAGCAGCCCGACATGGGGGAGGCGAAACACCATATATTTT. Its translation: CASSPTWGRRNTIYF.